The 20 T cell receptor beta chains listed next were all sequenced from one sample in a study of blood T cell repertoires in COVID-19. The method was immunoSEQ multiplex PCR; TCRdb's version includes in-frame clones alone and lacks a portion of them. The table shows about 160,000 clones, with roughly 90% occurring only once. Specimen: PBMCs or T cells enriched from blood (not recorded which). These receptors were collected from a woman aged 45 to 65 who had recovered from COVID-19.

The rearrangement uses TRBV7-2 and TRBJ2-1, with TRBD1 identical over 7 bases. Germline assignment: CDR1 SGHTA and CDR2 FQGNSA. The CDR3 is 15 residues long. V was pared by 4 bases and J by 7 bases, with 10 bases of the junction left unmatched. The CDR3 is CASSYRQGSENEQFF. The CDR3 coding sequence is TGTGCCAGCAGCTACCGACAGGGTAGTGAAAATGAGCAGTTCTTC.

This sequence joins TRBV2 and TRBJ1-2; D possibly corresponds to TRBD1 (6 bases). Trimming shortened V by 6 bases and J by 6 bases, and 17 bases separated the two germline ends. The CDR3 length is 14 residues. Germline CDR1 and CDR2: SNHLY and FYNNEI. For the CDR3, the DNA is TGTGCCAGCAGCGCGGACAGCATAACCCATGGCTACACCTTC. Encoded protein: CASSADSITHGYTF. Complete variable domain (other parts from reference TRBV2 and TRBJ1-2): EPEVTQTPSHQVTQMGQEVILRCVPISNHLYFYWYRQILGQKVEFLVSFYNNEISEKSEIFDDQFSVERPDGSNFTLKIRSTKLEDSAMYFCASSADSITHGYTFGSGTRLTVV.

The rearrangement links TRBV10-3 to TRBJ1-4; D unclear. Between the trimmed V and J ends, which lost 2 bases and 5 bases, there was a span of 6 bases. The CDR3 contains 13 residues. Looked up from germline, CDR1 is ENHRY and CDR2 is SYGVKD. This CDR3 reads CAISETVNEKLFF. CDR3 DNA: TGTGCCATCAGTGAGACGGTAAATGAAAAACTGTTTTTT.

This chain joins TRBV7-9 and TRBJ2-1, with D perhaps TRBD2 (6 bases). Germline V CDR1 and CDR2: SEHNR, FQNEAQ (reference sequence). Between the trimmed V and J ends, which lost 5 bases and 2 bases, there was a span of 13 bases. The CDR3 contains 15 residues. This CDR3 reads CASSGGAGPYNEQFF. The DNA for the CDR3 is TGTGCCAGCAGCGGGGGAGCGGGTCCCTACAATGAGCAGTTCTTC.

The CDR3 spells CASSLAGQATEAFF. CDR3 nucleotide sequence: TGCGCCAGCAGCTTGGCGGGACAGGCCACTGAAGCTTTCTTT. J is TRBJ1-1 and V is TRBV5-1; 8 nucleotides align to TRBD1. V lost 0 bases and J lost 4; bases outside the gene matches: 2. The CDR3 loop spans 14 amino acids. The V gene's germline CDR1 is SGHRS and CDR2 YFSETQ.

This CDR3 reads CASSLDLLSLTGASEAFF. DNA for the CDR3: TGTGCCAGCAGCTTAGATTTACTTTCGCTGACAGGAGCATCTGAAGCTTTCTTT. V and J are TRBV11-2 and TRBJ1-1; perhaps TRBD1 as D (6 bases). The CDR3 is 18 amino acids. The V and J ends lost 0 bases and 6 bases respectively, with 23 bases between them. The V gene's germline CDR1 is SGHAT and CDR2 FQNNGV.

Here the CDR3 DNA reads TGTGCCAGCAGGCAGCTTGGGGGGACTAATGAAAAACTGTTTTTT. It encodes CASRQLGGTNEKLFF. V gene TRBV7-2 combines with J gene TRBJ1-4; D perhaps matches TRBD1 (5 bases). Germline assignment: CDR1 SGHTA and CDR2 FQGNSA. Trimming left V 6 bases short and J 2 bases short, with 13 bases between. The CDR3 totals 15 residues.

The chain is built from TRBV3-1 (or the pseudogene TRBV3-2) and TRBJ2-7; D is unresolved. CDR3 length: 12 residues. The V gene lost 2 bases and the J gene lost 3 bases, with 5 bases spanning the gap. Germline-derived CDR1 and CDR2 are LGHDT and YNNKEL (reference sequence). As DNA, the CDR3 is TGTGCCAGCAGCCAAACAGACTACGAGCAGTACTTC. Translating it yields CASSQTDYEQYF.

The chain combines TRBV19 with TRBJ2-7; D possibly corresponds to TRBD1 (8 bases). Trimming removed 4 bases from V and 2 bases from J, with 15 bases in between. Germline assignment: CDR1 LNHDA and CDR2 SQIVND (reference sequence). The CDR3 consists of 15 residues. The DNA for the CDR3 is TGTGCCAGTAGTACCGGACAGGGAGGGCCCTACGAGCAGTACTTC. Its translation is CASSTGQGGPYEQYF. Variable domain in full (rest from reference TRBV19 and TRBJ2-7): DGGITQSPKYLFRKEGQNVTLSCEQNLNHDAMYWYRQDPGQGLRLIYYSQIVNDFQKGDIAEGYSVSREKKESFPLTVTSAQKNPTAFYLCASSTGQGGPYEQYFGPGTRLTVT.

The chain joins TRBV30 to TRBJ1-1, with 9 bases fitting TRBD1. Trimming cost V 1 base and J 1 base; bases outside gene matches: 4. Germline V gene lookup returns CDR1 GTSNPN and CDR2 SVGIG (reference sequence). This CDR3 has 15 amino acids. The DNA of the CDR3 is TGTGCCTGGAGTGCTCTGGGACAGGGGAACACTGAAGCTTTCTTT. It specifies CAWSALGQGNTEAFF. Together with reference TRBV30 and TRBJ1-1, the CDR3 gives the full variable domain: SQTIHQWPATLVQPVGSPLSLECTVEGTSNPNLYWYRQAAGRGLQLLFYSVGIGQISSEVPQNLSASRPQDRQFILSSKKLLLSDSGFYLCAWSALGQGNTEAFFGQGTRLTVV.

The gene calls are TRBV7-9 and TRBJ2-5; TRBD2 matches 8 bases. This CDR3 has 15 residues. The germline CDR1 and CDR2 sequences are SEHNR and FQNEAQ (reference sequence). V lost 3 bases and J lost 2; bases outside the gene matches: 5. DNA of the CDR3: TGTGCCAGCAGCTTGTTCTCGGGGGGGCAAGAGACCCAGTACTTC. Protein sequence: CASSLFSGGQETQYF.

V is TRBV6-2 or TRBV6-3 and J is TRBJ2-2, with 10 bases lining up with TRBD2. V lost 4 bases to trimming and J lost 7 bases; unmatched junction nucleotides: 12. CDR1 is MNHEY, CDR2 SVGEGT, per germline. The CDR3 consists of 17 residues. The CDR3 region has the DNA TGTGCCAGCAGTTTCGAAAGAGCGGGGGGGCCCGACGGGGAGCTGTTTTTT. Translating gives CASSFERAGGPDGELFF.

The chain couples TRBV3-1 (or the pseudogene TRBV3-2) to TRBJ1-1; D call uncertain. The CDR3 is made up of 14 amino acids. The germline V and J ends were trimmed by 4 bases and 1 base, with 10 bases remaining between them. Germline V gene data show CDR1 as LGHDT and CDR2 as YNNKEL (reference sequence). The CDR3 DNA reads as TGTGCCAGCAGCCTTAACAGTCAGAACACTGAAGCTTTCTTT. Residues: CASSLNSQNTEAFF.

The chain carries TRBV5-4 and TRBJ1-1; D remains ambiguous. V gave up 4 bases and J gave up 1 base, with 11 bases separating them. The CDR3 totals 14 residues. Germline V gene lookup returns CDR1 SGHNT and CDR2 YYREEE (reference sequence). In DNA form, the CDR3 reads TGTGCCAGCAGCCGCGGGCCTTCGAACACTGAAGCTTTCTTT. Amino acid sequence: CASSRGPSNTEAFF.

V gene TRBV5-1 combines with J gene TRBJ2-5, with D uncertain. This CDR3 has 14 residues. V lost 2 bases to trimming and J lost 2 bases, with 10 bases between them. The germline V gene encodes CDR1 SGHRS and CDR2 YFSETQ. The chain's CDR3 is CASSLFAEQETQYF. The CDR3 nucleotides read TGCGCCAGCAGCTTATTTGCGGAACAAGAGACCCAGTACTTC.

CDR3 sequence: CASSLGGLAGVTYNEQFF. CDR3 nucleotide sequence: TGTGCCAGCAGCTTAGGGGGACTAGCGGGGGTGACCTACAATGAGCAGTTCTTC. The chain couples TRBV7-3 to TRBJ2-1, with TRBD2 matching over 14 bases. In germline, CDR1 is SGHTA, CDR2 FQGTGA. The CDR3 covers 18 residues. The V and J ends lost 2 bases and 2 bases, in that order; junction bases with no gene match: 5.

This chain links TRBV6-5 with TRBJ2-7, with 11 bases matching TRBD2. Germline CDR1 is MNHEY and CDR2 is SVGAGI. The V gene end was trimmed by 6 bases and the J gene end by 5 bases; junction bases not matched to a gene: 6. CDR3 size: 14 residues. The CDR3 here is CASRLLAGVNEQYF. DNA of the CDR3: TGTGCCAGCAGATTACTAGCGGGGGTGAACGAGCAGTACTTC.

This clone was found a few times. CDR3 in amino acids: CASSQGGGRQRREKLFF. CDR3 DNA: TGCGCCAGCAGCCAAGGGGGGGGCCGACAGCGTCGGGAAAAACTGTTTTTT. The chain combines TRBV4-3 with TRBJ1-4; D is possibly TRBD1 (6 bases). This CDR3 spans 17 amino acids. Germline CDR1 LGHNA, CDR2 YSLEER. V shed 1 base and J shed 8 bases, with 20 bases lying between them.

This clone occurred many times. CDR3 amino acids: CASSPVNYGYTF. CDR3 nucleotides: TGTGCCAGCAGCCCGGTTAACTATGGCTACACCTTC. The rearrangement uses TRBV14 and TRBJ1-2, with D unclear. Germline CDR1 SGHDN, CDR2 FVKESK. There are 12 residues in the CDR3. Trimming removed 4 bases at V and 1 base at J, with 4 bases between.

The rearrangement links TRBV12-5 to TRBJ1-4; 8 bases map to TRBD1. J lost 6 bases, V lost 5 bases, and 5 bases had no gene match. CDR1 is LGHNT, CDR2 FRNRAP, per germline. The CDR3 length is 14 residues. The DNA for the CDR3 is TGTGCTAGTGGTCCCCAGGGGGCGGATGAAAAACTGTTTTTT. Its translation is CASGPQGADEKLFF.